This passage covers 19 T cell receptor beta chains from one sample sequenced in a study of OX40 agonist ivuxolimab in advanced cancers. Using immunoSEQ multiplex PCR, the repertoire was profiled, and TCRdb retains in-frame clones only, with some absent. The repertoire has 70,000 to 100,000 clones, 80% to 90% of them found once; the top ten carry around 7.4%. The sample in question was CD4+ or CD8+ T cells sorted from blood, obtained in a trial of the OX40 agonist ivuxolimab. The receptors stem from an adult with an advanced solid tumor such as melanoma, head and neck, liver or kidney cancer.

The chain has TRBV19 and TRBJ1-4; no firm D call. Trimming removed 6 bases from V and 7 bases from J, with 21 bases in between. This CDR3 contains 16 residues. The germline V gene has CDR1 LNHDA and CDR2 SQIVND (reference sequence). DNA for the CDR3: TGTGCCAGTAGCCTAGGAGGGCCGGGCCTGAGTGAAAAACTGTTTTTT. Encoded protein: CASSLGGPGLSEKLFF.

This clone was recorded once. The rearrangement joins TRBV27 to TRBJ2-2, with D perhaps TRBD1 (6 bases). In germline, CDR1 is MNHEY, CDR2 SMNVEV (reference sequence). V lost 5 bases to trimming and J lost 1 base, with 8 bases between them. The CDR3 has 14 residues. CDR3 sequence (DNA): TGTGCCAGCAGTGTAGGGGGGAACACCGGGGAGCTGTTTTTT. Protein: CASSVGGNTGELFF.

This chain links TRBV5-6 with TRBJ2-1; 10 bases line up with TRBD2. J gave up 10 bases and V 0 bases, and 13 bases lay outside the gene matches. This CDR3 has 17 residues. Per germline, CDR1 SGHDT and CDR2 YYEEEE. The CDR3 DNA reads TGTGCCAGCAGCTTGGGGCCTCTAGCGGGAGCATTGGGGGAGCAGTTCTTC. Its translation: CASSLGPLAGALGEQFF.

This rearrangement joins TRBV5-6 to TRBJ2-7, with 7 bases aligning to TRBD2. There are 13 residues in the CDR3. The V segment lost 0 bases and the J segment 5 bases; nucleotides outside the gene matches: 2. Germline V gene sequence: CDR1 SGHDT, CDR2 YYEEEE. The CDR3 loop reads CASSLGLAHEQYF. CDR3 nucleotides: TGTGCCAGCAGCTTGGGACTAGCCCACGAGCAGTACTTC.

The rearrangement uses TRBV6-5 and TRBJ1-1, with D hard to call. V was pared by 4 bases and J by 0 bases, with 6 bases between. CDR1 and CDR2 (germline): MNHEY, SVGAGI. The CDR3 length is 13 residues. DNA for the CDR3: TGTGCCAGCAGTTTACAGATGAACACTGAAGCTTTCTTT. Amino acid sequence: CASSLQMNTEAFF.

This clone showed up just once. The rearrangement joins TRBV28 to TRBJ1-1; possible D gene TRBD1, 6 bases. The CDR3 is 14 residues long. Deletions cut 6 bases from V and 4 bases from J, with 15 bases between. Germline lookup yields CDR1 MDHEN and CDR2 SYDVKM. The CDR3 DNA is TGTGCCAGCAGCCAGGACCGAGGGGGCACTGAAGCTTTCTTT. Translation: CASSQDRGGTEAFF.

The CDR3 DNA reads as TGTGCCAGCAGTGAAGGTCTAGGGACAGGGGGGACTGGGGAGCTGTTTTTT. Encoded protein: CASSEGLGTGGTGELFF. The V gene is TRBV2, the J gene TRBJ2-2; 11 nucleotides agree with TRBD1. Looked up from germline, CDR1 is SNHLY and CDR2 is FYNNEI. CDR3 length: 17 residues. V lost 1 base and J lost 8; bases outside the gene matches: 9.

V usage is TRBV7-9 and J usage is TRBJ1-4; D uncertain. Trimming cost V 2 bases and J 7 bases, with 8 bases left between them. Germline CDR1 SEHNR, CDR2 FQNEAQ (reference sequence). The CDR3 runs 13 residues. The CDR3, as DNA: TGTGCCAGCAGCTTATCTCCGCGTGAAAAACTGTTTTTT. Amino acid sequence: CASSLSPREKLFF.

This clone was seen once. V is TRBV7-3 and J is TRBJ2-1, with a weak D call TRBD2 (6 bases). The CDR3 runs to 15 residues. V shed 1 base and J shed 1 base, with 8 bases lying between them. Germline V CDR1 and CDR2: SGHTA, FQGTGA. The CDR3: CASSLIRGSYNEQFF. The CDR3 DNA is TGTGCCAGCAGCTTAATCCGGGGGTCCTACAATGAGCAGTTCTTC.

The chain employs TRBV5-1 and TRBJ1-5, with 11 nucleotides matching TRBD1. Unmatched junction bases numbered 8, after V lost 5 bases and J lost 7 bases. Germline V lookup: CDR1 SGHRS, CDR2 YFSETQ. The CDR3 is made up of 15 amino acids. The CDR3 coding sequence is TGCGCCAGCAGTCCGGGACAGGGGGGTGTACAGCCCCAGCATTTT. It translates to CASSPGQGGVQPQHF.

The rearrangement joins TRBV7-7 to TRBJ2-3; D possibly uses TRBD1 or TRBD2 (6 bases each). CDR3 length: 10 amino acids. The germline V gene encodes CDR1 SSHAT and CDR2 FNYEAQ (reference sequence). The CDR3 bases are TGTGCGTTAGGGGGGGATACGCAGTATTTT. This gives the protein CALGGDTQYF.

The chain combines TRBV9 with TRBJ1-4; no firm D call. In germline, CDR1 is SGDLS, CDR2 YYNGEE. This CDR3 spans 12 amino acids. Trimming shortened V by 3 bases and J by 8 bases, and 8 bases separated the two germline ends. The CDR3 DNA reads TGTGCCAGCAGCGGCGGAGGGGAAAAACTGTTTTTT. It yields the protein CASSGGGEKLFF.

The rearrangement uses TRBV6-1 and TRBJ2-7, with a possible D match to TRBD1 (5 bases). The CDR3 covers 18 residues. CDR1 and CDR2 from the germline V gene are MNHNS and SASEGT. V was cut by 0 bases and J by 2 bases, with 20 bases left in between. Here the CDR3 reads CASSEASSGLGATYEQYF. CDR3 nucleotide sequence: TGTGCCAGCAGTGAAGCGTCATCCGGGTTAGGGGCAACCTACGAGCAGTACTTC.

DNA for the CDR3: TGTGCCAGCAGTGAAGCGTACGGGGCCAACTATGGCTACACCTTC. Encoded protein: CASSEAYGANYGYTF. The chain has TRBV6-1 and TRBJ1-2; perhaps TRBD1 as D (5 bases). The V gene's germline CDR1 is MNHNS and CDR2 SASEGT. The CDR3 consists of 15 residues. The ends were cut back, 0 bases at V and 2 bases at J, with 10 bases in the middle.

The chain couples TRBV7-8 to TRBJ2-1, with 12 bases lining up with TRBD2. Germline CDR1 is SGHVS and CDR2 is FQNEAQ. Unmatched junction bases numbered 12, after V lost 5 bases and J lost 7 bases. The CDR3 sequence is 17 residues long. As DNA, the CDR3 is TGTGCCAGCAGCACCGCCCCGTCTAGCGGGAGGGGTAATGAGCAGTTCTTC. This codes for CASSTAPSSGRGNEQFF.

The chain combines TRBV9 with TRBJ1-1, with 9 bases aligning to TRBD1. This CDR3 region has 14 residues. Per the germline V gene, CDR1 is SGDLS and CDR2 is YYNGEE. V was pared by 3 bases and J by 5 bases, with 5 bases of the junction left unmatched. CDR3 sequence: CASSGGQGRTEAFF. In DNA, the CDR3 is TGTGCCAGCAGCGGAGGACAGGGGAGAACTGAAGCTTTCTTT.

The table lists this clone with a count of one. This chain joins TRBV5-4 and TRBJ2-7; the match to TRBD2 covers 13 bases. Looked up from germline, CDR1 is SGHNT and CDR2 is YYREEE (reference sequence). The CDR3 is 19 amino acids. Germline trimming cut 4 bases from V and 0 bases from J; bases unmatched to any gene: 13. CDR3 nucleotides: TGTGCCAGCAGCCACATGGAGACTAGCGGGAGGTTATCCTCCTACGAGCAGTACTTC. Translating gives CASSHMETSGRLSSYEQYF.

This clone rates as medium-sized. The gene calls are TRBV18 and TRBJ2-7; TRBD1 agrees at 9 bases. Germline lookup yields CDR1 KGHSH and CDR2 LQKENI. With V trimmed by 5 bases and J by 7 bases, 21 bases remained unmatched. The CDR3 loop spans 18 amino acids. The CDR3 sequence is CASSIQGTGTGARREQYF. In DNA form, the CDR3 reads TGTGCCAGCTCAATACAAGGGACAGGGACGGGGGCTAGGAGGGAGCAGTACTTC.

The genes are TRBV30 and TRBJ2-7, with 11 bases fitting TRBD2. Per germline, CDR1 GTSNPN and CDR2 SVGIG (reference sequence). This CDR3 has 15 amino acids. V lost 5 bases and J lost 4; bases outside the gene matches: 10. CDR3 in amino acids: CAWSATSGSLYEQYF. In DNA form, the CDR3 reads TGTGCCTGGTCCGCAACTAGCGGGAGTTTATACGAGCAGTACTTC.